A single sample is the source of the 7 T cell receptor beta chains below, sequenced in a study of regulatory T cells in long-lasting Graves disease. Time point defined: persistent/refractory GD, antithyroid drugs over 5 years with positive TRAb. From RNA extracted from PBMCs, the TCR library was made. For TCR beta, libraries came from iRepertoire HTBI primers and Arm-PCR of CDR3 regions. TCRdb re-called the multiplex PCR reads with MiXCR, one entry per CDR3 protein. This table holds some 470,000 distinct CDR3 sequences, 20% to 25% found once. This material consisted of peripheral blood mononuclear cells (PBMCs), taken when the disease was refractory, from a patient treated with antithyroid drugs. These receptors were collected from a female donor with Graves disease.

This clonotype has at least ten counts. The gene calls are TRBV12-3 or TRBV12-4 and TRBJ1-1; maybe TRBD1 (5 bases). V was clipped by 5 bases and J by 1 base, with 11 bases between them. This CDR3 is 14 amino acids long. This CDR3 is CASSLKTGNTEAFF. The CDR3 DNA sequence: TGTGCCAGCAGTCTTAAAACAGGGAACACTGAAGCTTTCTTT.

The table lists this clonotype with many counts. The chain joins TRBV12-3 or TRBV12-4 to TRBJ2-2; possible D gene TRBD1, 5 bases. Deletions cut 3 bases from V and 1 base from J, with 12 bases between. There are 16 residues in the CDR3. The CDR3 loop is CASSLGLTGNTGELFF. For the CDR3, the DNA is TGTGCCAGCAGTTTGGGCCTAACAGGGAACACCGGGGAGCTGTTTTTT.

This clonotype was counted between two and nine times. The chain employs TRBV19 and TRBJ2-7; D unresolved. CDR1 is LNHDA and CDR2 is SQIVND in the germline V gene (reference sequence). The CDR3 contains 11 residues. The ends were cut back, 7 bases at V and 3 bases at J, with 7 bases in the middle. CDR3 in DNA: TGTGCCAGTACCGACCGCTACGAGCAGTACTTC. Translation: CASTDRYEQYF.

In this sample, this clonotype turned up many times. The rearrangement joins TRBV29-1 to TRBJ2-7; no reliable D call. CDR1 and CDR2 (germline): SQVTM, ANQGSEA. V gave up 4 bases and J gave up 2 bases, with 12 bases separating them. The CDR3 is made up of 13 amino acids. CDR3 nucleotides: TGCAGCGTTGGACGCCCGGCGCCCTACGAGCAGTACTTC. Protein product: CSVGRPAPYEQYF.

The rearrangement uses TRBV5-1 and TRBJ1-3, with D tentatively TRBD1 (5 bases). V was clipped by 4 bases and J by 4 bases, with 12 bases between them. Germline CDR1 and CDR2: SGHRS and YFSETQ. CDR3 length: 14 residues. As DNA, the CDR3 is TGCGCCAGCAGCACCGGGACCGAAGGAAACACCATATATTTT. This gives the protein CASSTGTEGNTIYF.

The table lists this clonotype with many counts. V usage is TRBV28 and J usage is TRBJ2-7; 7 nucleotides agree with TRBD1. CDR1 MDHEN and CDR2 SYDVKM come from the germline V gene. The CDR3 runs to 14 residues. V dropped 6 bases and J dropped 3; count of bases not matched to a gene: 8. CDR3 amino acids: CASRPGTVIYEQYF. Here the CDR3 DNA reads TGTGCCAGCAGGCCCGGGACAGTTATCTACGAGCAGTACTTC.

This clonotype was seen a single time. A much larger clone lies a single base off, so this may be a read error. This CDR3 reads CASSQGRGPFQETQHF. The CDR3 nucleotides are TGTGCCAGCAGCCAAGGAAGGGGGCCCTTCCAAGAGACCCAGCACTTC. The V gene is TRBV3-1, the J gene TRBJ2-5, with 7 nucleotides matching TRBD1. CDR3 length: 16 amino acids. CDR1 and CDR2 (germline): LGHDT, YNNKEL (reference sequence).